This is a list of T cell receptor beta chains from one sample in a study of cytomegalovirus exposure and HLA in healthy donors. Profiled with immunoSEQ multiplex PCR; TCRdb holds only in-frame clones, not every one. The data hold tens of thousands of clones, with 80% to 90% observed a single time. Material for sequencing was PBMCs. These TCRs come from a woman aged 30 to 39 in good health and CMV-seronegative. The CDR3 runs from the conserved cysteine through the conserved F or W. A D gene is named only where the DNA matches it firmly. Size is stated for part of the rows, as once, few or many counts, or as a class when the clone is expanded.

D gene	V gene	clone size	J gene	CDR3 protein	CDR3 DNA
TRBD2	TRBV29-1	.	TRBJ2-1	CSVDTSGKNEQFF	TGCAGCGTTGATACTAGCGGGAAGAATGAGCAGTTCTTC
.	TRBV11-2	.	TRBJ1-4	CASSRGNPSTNEKLFF	TGTGCCAGCAGCCGAGGGAATCCCTCAACTAATGAAAAACTGTTTTTT
TRBD2	TRBV18	.	TRBJ2-1	CASSPAGVAGVGEQFF	TGTGCCAGCTCACCCGCCGGGGTAGCGGGAGTTGGGGAGCAGTTCTTC
TRBD2	TRBV6-5	.	TRBJ2-7	CASSYAPSGSHEQYF	TGTGCCAGCAGTTACGCCCCCAGCGGGAGCCACGAGCAGTACTTC
TRBD1	TRBV7-2	once	TRBJ1-3	CASSLDGTGGTGNTIYF	TGTGCCAGCAGCTTAGACGGTACAGGGGGCACTGGAAACACCATATATTTT
TRBD2	TRBV19	.	TRBJ2-7	CASSIAGRELDEQYF	TGTGCCAGTAGTATAGCGGGGAGGGAACTTGACGAGCAGTACTTC
TRBD2	TRBV11-2	.	TRBJ2-7	CASSLAASGATYEQYF	TGTGCCAGCAGCTTAGCCGCTAGCGGAGCGACCTACGAGCAGTACTTC
TRBD1	TRBV27	.	TRBJ2-7	CASSSPGQVASSYEQYF	TGTGCCAGCAGTTCCCCGGGACAGGTTGCGTCCTCCTACGAGCAGTACTTC
.	TRBV14	.	TRBJ1-1	CASDDGDSRLMNTEAFF	TGTGCCAGCGATGACGGTGACAGCCGACTCATGAACACTGAAGCTTTCTTT
.	TRBV10-3	.	TRBJ2-1	CAISVGGNEQFF	TGTGCCATCAGTGTGGGCGGGAATGAGCAGTTCTTC
.	TRBV13	.	TRBJ2-1	CASSLAGNYNEQFF	TGTGCCAGCAGCTTAGCCGGGAACTACAATGAGCAGTTCTTC
.	TRBV7-3	once	TRBJ1-1	CASSRRENTEAFF	TGTGCCAGCAGCCGGAGGGAGAACACTGAAGCTTTCTTT
.	TRBV28	.	TRBJ2-4	CASGQSKNIQYF	TGTGCCAGCGGACAGTCTAAAAACATTCAGTACTTC
TRBD2	TRBV28	.	TRBJ2-7	CASMVSGGYEQYF	TGTGCCAGCATGGTCTCGGGGGGGTACGAGCAGTACTTC
TRBD2	TRBV7-6	once	TRBJ2-7	CASSSSGRDYEQYF	TGTGCCAGCAGTTCGTCGGGGAGGGACTACGAGCAGTACTTC
TRBD1	TRBV6-1	.	TRBJ1-2	CASSAWDRGFYTF	TGTGCCAGCAGTGCCTGGGACAGGGGGTTCTACACCTTC
.	TRBV23-1	few	TRBJ1-1	CASSQLPRVNTEAFF	TGCGCCAGCAGTCAGTTACCCAGGGTGAACACTGAAGCTTTCTTT
.	TRBV27	.	TRBJ1-5	CASSKHHKAGQPQHF	TGTGCCAGCAGTAAGCACCATAAAGCGGGTCAGCCCCAGCATTTT
.	TRBV5-4	.	TRBJ2-6	CASSGGRASSGANVLTF	TGTGCCAGCAGTGGGGGCAGGGCATCCTCTGGGGCCAACGTCCTGACTTTC
TRBD1	TRBV4-1	.	TRBJ1-2	CASTPDRAANYGYTF	TGCGCCAGCACCCCTGACAGGGCTGCTAACTATGGCTACACCTTC
.	TRBV11-2	.	TRBJ1-4	CASSLFRSTNEKLFF	TGTGCCAGCAGCTTATTCCGGTCAACTAATGAAAAACTGTTTTTT
TRBD2	TRBV28	.	TRBJ2-1	CASPPSGRAVEQFF	TGTGCCAGCCCACCTAGCGGGAGGGCCGTTGAGCAGTTCTTC
.	TRBV16	few	TRBJ1-4	CASSQSTGKEKLFF	TGTGCCAGCAGCCAATCGACAGGCAAAGAAAAACTGTTTTTT
TRBD2	TRBV29-1	.	TRBJ2-3	CSVEASGRARGTDTQYF	TGCAGCGTTGAAGCTAGCGGGAGGGCCCGGGGCACAGATACGCAGTATTTT
TRBD1	TRBV27	once	TRBJ2-3	CASRPRDREQSAQYF	TGTGCCAGCAGACCCCGGGACAGGGAACAATCTGCGCAGTATTTT
TRBD2	TRBV30	.	TRBJ2-1	CAWSELLAVYNEQFF	TGTGCCTGGAGTGAACTACTAGCGGTCTACAATGAGCAGTTCTTC
.	TRBV6-4	.	TRBJ2-3	CASSDSGVEGADTQYF	TGTGCCAGCAGTGACTCTGGGGTAGAGGGGGCAGATACGCAGTATTTT
.	TRBV6-6	few	TRBJ2-7	CASVKQGYEQYF	TGTGCCAGCGTAAAACAGGGCTACGAGCAGTACTTC
.	TRBV5-1	.	TRBJ1-2	CASSSFAADYGYTF	TGCGCCAGCAGCTCCTTTGCTGCGGACTATGGCTACACCTTC
TRBD2	TRBV5-5	.	TRBJ2-3	CASSPVRRGRTDTQYF	TGTGCCAGCAGCCCAGTACGGCGCGGGAGAACAGATACGCAGTATTTT
TRBD1	TRBV27	.	TRBJ1-1	CASRDRAKPAEAFF	TGTGCCAGCCGGGACAGAGCTAAACCCGCTGAAGCTTTCTTT
.	TRBV9	.	TRBJ1-1	CASRFLAGDTEAFF	TGTGCCAGCAGGTTCCTGGCAGGCGACACTGAAGCTTTCTTT
TRBD1	TRBV6-4	.	TRBJ1-2	CASSEQGQANYGYTF	TGTGCCAGCAGTGAACAGGGGCAAGCTAACTATGGCTACACCTTC
.	TRBV10-3	.	TRBJ2-7	CAISDPLGDEQYF	TGTGCCATCAGTGATCCCCTAGGTGACGAGCAGTACTTC
.	TRBV5-1	.	TRBJ2-2	CASHVTGQRTGELFF	TGCGCCAGCCATGTCACCGGACAGCGAACCGGGGAGCTGTTTTTT
.	TRBV9	.	TRBJ1-1	CASSPGGGTEAFF	TGTGCCAGCAGCCCGGGCGGGGGCACTGAAGCTTTCTTT
.	TRBV9	.	TRBJ2-3	CASSAGTDTQYF	TGTGCCAGCAGCGCGGGCACAGATACGCAGTATTTT
.	TRBV7-2	.	TRBJ1-3	CASSLLWSSGNTIYF	TGTGCCAGCAGCTTATTGTGGAGCTCTGGAAACACCATATATTTT
.	TRBV6-1	once	TRBJ2-7	CASSDQGYEQYF	TGTGCCAGCAGTGATCAGGGCTACGAGCAGTACTTC
.	TRBV4-3	.	TRBJ2-7	CASSPGRGSYEQYF	TGCGCCAGCAGTCCCGGACGGGGCTCCTACGAGCAGTACTTC
.	TRBV7-8	.	TRBJ1-2	CASSLLGGNYGYTF	TGTGCCAGCAGCTTGCTCGGGGGTAACTATGGCTACACCTTC
.	TRBV11-2	.	TRBJ2-7	CASSLGRGDYEQYF	TGTGCCAGCAGCTTAGGCAGGGGGGACTACGAGCAGTACTTC
.	TRBV7-2	.	TRBJ2-5	CASSLASTPRETQYF	TGTGCCAGCAGCTTAGCGTCTACCCCGCGAGAGACCCAGTACTTC
.	TRBV9	.	TRBJ1-2	CASSADGGWDGYTF	TGTGCCAGCAGCGCGGACGGGGGATGGGATGGCTACACCTTC
TRBD1	TRBV27	.	TRBJ2-7	CASSLSWTGNSYEQYF	TGTGCCAGCAGTTTATCTTGGACAGGGAATTCCTACGAGCAGTACTTC
.	TRBV13	few	TRBJ2-6	CASSLNAGGGANVLTF	TGTGCCAGCAGCTTAAATGCCGGGGGTGGGGCCAACGTCCTGACTTTC
TRBD1	TRBV11-3	once	TRBJ2-1	CASSSQTGAAVDLNEQFF	TGTGCCAGCAGCTCTCAGACAGGGGCCGCGGTCGATTTGAATGAGCAGTTCTTC
.	TRBV15	.	TRBJ2-5	CATSRDRGRETQYF	TGTGCCACCAGCAGAGACCGGGGGAGAGAGACCCAGTACTTC
TRBD2	TRBV27	.	TRBJ2-1	CASREDRRTSEQFF	TGTGCCAGCAGGGAAGACCGAAGGACTAGCGAGCAGTTCTTC
.	TRBV7-9	.	TRBJ2-1	CASSLGWGPTSNEQFF	TGTGCCAGCAGCTTAGGTTGGGGCCCCACCTCCAATGAGCAGTTCTTC
TRBD2	TRBV7-6	.	TRBJ2-3	CASSKGLAESTDTQYF	TGTGCCAGCAGCAAGGGTCTAGCGGAGAGCACAGATACGCAGTATTTT
.	TRBV29-1	.	TRBJ1-1	CSGATGNTEAFF	TGCAGCGGGGCGACAGGGAACACTGAAGCTTTCTTT
.	TRBV5-1	.	TRBJ1-2	CASSLDRGAGIYGYTF	TGCGCCAGCAGCTTGGATCGGGGGGCAGGTATCTATGGCTACACCTTC
TRBD1	TRBV2	.	TRBJ1-4	CASSPGGAGEKLFF	TGTGCCAGCAGTCCAGGGGGCGCGGGAGAAAAACTGTTTTTT